The TCR beta chain described here comes from a study of metastatic and nonmetastatic thyroid tumors. Study in general: Repertoire data that came from the blood and tumor or nodule tissue of malignant and benign thyroid patients were compared.

Per the germline V gene, CDR1 is LNHNV and CDR2 is YYDKDF (reference sequence). The V end lost 0 bases, the J end lost 0 bases, and 13 bases lay between the germline ends. CDR3 length equals 17 residues. No treatment of any kind had been given to any patient before thyroid surgery. MiXCR was used by TCRdb to re-call the PCR reads. The table includes some 27,000 clones, around 3.9% detected once. Study-wide results and limits: For both blood and tumor, malignant thyroid tumors reportedly showed significantly higher TCR beta diversity than benign nodules did.

This clone showed up many times. Its antigen is not identified. The clonotype was recovered from a male donor with papillary thyroid cancer or a benign thyroid nodule (not recorded which). Some clones in this sample may be carry-over from other donors' samples. This chain links TRBV15 with TRBJ2-3; D remains unclear. Sequencing input: blood. The CDR3: CATSRDMNFSSTDTQYF. The CDR3 nucleotides are TGTGCCACCAGCAGAGATATGAACTTTTCTAGCACAGATACGCAGTATTTT.